The T cell receptor (beta chain) under discussion was sequenced for a study of T-cell reconstitution after alpha-beta-depleted transplantation in children. Preparing the TCRbeta library involved the use of unique molecular identifiers. One entry per CDR3 protein results from TCRdb running MiXCR on the PCR reads. Here the sample spans about 980,000 distinct CDR3 sequences, about 31% being singletons. This CDR3 has 17 amino acids. The ends lost 3 bases at V and 6 bases at J; junction bases unmatched: 13. Per the germline V gene, CDR1 is SGHTA and CDR2 is FQGTGA. Here the sequenced sample was PBMCs, mostly from graft donor cells, taken 360 days after TCRalphabeta/CD19-depleted stem cell transplant. This TCR came from a boy in the first two years of life who had a stem cell transplant for SCID, so the T cells may come from the graft donor. The rearrangement links TRBV7-3 to TRBJ2-1; 8 nucleotides line up with TRBD1. This chain's CDR3 is CASSFQRTGNGSNEQFF. Written as DNA, the CDR3 is TGTGCCAGCAGCTTTCAACGGACAGGGAACGGGAGCAATGAGCAGTTCTTC. Using reference TRBV7-3 and TRBJ2-1 for the parts outside the CDR3, the full variable domain is GAGVSQTPSNKVTEKGKYVELRCDPISGHTALYWYRQSLGQGPEFLIYFQGTGAADDSGLPNDRFFAVRPEGSVSTLKIQRTERGDSAVYLCASSFQRTGNGSNEQFFGPGTRLTVL.